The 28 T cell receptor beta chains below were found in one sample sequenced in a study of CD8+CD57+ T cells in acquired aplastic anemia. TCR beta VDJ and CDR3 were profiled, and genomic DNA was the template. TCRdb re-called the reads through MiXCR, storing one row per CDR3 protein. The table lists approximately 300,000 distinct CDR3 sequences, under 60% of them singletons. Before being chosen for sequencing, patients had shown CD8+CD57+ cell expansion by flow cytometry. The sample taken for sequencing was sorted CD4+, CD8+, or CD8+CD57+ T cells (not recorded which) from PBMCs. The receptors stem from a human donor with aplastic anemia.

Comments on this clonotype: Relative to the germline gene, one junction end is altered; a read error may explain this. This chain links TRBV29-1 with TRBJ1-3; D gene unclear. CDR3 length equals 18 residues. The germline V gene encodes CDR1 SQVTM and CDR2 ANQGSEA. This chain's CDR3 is CSVEADSTGPAGGNTVYF. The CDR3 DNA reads TGCAGCGTTGAGGCAGACTCCACCGGACCGGCTGGCGGAAACACCGTATATTTT.

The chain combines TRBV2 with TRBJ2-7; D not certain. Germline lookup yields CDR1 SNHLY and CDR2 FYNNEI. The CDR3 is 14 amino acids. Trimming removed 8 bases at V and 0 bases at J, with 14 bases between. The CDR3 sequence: CASGKQWGSYEQYF. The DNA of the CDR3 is TGTGCCAGCGGCAAGCAGTGGGGCTCCTACGAGCAGTACTTC.

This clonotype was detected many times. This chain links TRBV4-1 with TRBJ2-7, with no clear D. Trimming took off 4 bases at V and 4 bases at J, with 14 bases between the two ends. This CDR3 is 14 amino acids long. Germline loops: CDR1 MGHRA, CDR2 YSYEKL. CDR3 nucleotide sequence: TGCGCCAGCAGCCGAGACCGTTGGGCTTACGAGCAGTACTTC. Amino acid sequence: CASSRDRWAYEQYF.

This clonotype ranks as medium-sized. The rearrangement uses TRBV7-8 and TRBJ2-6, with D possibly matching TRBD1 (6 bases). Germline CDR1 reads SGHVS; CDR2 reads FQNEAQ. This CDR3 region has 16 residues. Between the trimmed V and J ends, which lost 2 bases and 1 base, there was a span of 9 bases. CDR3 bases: TGTGCCAGCAGCTTACGGACAGTTTCTGGGGCCAACGTCCTGACTTTC. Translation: CASSLRTVSGANVLTF.

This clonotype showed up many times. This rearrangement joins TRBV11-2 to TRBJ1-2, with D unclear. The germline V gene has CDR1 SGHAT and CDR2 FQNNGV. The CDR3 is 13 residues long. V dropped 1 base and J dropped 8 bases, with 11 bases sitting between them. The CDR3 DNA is TGTGCCAGCAGCTTAGGAGGTTACACCGGCTACACCTTC. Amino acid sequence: CASSLGGYTGYTF.

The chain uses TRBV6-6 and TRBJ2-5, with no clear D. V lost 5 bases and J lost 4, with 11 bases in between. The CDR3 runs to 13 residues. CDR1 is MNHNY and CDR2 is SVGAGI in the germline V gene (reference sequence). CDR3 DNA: TGTGCCAGCAGTGCCCAGGTACGAGAGACCCAGTACTTC. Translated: CASSAQVRETQYF.

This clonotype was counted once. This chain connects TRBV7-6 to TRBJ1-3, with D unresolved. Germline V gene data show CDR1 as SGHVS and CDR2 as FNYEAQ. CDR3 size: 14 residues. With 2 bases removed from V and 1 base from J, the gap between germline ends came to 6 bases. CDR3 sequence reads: CASSLSDSGNTIYF. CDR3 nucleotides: TGTGCCAGCAGCTTATCCGATTCTGGAAACACCATATATTTT. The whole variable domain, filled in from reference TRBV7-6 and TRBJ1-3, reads GAGVSQSPRYKVTKRGQDVALRCDPISGHVSLYWYRQALGQGPEFLTYFNYEAQQDKSGLPNDRFSAERPEGSISTLTIQRTEQRDSAMYRCASSLSDSGNTIYFGEGSWLTVV.

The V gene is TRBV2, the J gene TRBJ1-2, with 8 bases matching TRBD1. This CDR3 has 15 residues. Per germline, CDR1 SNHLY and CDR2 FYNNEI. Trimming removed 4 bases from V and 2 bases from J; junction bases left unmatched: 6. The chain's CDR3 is CASSGIRGLNYGYTF. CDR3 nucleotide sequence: TGTGCCAGCAGTGGAATCAGGGGGCTGAACTATGGCTACACCTTC.

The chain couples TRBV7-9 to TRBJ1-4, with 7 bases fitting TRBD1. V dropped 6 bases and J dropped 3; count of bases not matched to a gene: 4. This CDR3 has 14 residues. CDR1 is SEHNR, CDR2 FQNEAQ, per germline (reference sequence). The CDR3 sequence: CASRNQGANEKLFF. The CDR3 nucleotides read TGTGCCAGCAGGAACCAGGGGGCTAATGAAAAACTGTTTTTT.

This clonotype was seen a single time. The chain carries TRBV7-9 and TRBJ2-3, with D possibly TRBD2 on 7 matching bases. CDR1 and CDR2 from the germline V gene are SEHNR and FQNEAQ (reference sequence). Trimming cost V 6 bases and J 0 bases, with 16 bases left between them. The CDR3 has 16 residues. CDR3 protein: CASSLRGALSTDTQYF. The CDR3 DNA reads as TGTGCCAGCAGTTTACGGGGGGCACTCAGCACAGATACGCAGTATTTT.

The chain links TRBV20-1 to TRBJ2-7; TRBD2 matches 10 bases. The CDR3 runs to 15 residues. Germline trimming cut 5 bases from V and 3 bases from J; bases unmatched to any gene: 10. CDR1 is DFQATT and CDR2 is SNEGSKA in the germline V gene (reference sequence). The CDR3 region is CSAGPLAGVFYEQYF. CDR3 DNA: TGCAGTGCTGGGCCTCTAGCGGGAGTCTTCTACGAGCAGTACTTC.

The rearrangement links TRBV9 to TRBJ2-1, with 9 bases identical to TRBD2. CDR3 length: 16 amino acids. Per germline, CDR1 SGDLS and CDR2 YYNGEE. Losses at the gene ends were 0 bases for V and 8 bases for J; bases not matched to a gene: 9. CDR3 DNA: TGTGCCAGCAGCGTAGGGGATAGCGGGGGTAGGTATGAGCAGTTCTTC. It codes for CASSVGDSGGRYEQFF.

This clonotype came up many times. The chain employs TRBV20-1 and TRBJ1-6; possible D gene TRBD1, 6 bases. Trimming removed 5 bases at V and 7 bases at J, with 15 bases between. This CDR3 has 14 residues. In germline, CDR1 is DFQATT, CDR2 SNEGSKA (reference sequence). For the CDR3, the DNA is TGCAGTGCTGTCCGGACAGTAAGGAATTCACCCCTCCACTTT. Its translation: CSAVRTVRNSPLHF.

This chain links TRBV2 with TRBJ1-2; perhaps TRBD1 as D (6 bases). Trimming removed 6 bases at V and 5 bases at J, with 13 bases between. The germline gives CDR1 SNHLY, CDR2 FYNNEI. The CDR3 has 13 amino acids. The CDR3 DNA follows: TGTGCCAGCAGGGGGGGTCAGGGGTATGGCTACACCTTC. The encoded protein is CASRGGQGYGYTF.

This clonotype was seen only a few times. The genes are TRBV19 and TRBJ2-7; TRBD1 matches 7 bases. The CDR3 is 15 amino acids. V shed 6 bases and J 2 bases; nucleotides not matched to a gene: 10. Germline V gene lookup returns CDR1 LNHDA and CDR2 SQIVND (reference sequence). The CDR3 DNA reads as TGTGCCAGTAGCTCTCAGGCAGGGGGAACCTACGAGCAGTACTTC. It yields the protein CASSSQAGGTYEQYF.

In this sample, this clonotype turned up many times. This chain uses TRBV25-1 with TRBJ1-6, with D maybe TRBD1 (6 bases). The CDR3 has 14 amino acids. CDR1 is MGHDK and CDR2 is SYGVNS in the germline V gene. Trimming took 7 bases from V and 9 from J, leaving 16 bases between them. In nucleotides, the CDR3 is TGTGCCAGCAAGGGGGACGGGGGTGGTTCACCCCTCCACTTT. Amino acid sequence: CASKGDGGGSPLHF.

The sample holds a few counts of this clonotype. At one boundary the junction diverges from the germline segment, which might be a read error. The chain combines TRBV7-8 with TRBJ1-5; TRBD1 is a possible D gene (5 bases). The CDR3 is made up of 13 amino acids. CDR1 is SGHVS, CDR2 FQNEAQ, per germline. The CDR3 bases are TGTGCCACCAGCGGCAGGGCAGATCAGCCCCAGCATTTT. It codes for CATSGRADQPQHF.

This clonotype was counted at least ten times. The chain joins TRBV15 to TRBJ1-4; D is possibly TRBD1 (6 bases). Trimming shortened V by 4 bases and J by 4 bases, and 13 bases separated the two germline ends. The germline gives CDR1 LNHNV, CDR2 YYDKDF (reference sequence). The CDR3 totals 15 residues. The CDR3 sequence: CATSTGQWDNEKLFF. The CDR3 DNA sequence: TGTGCCACCAGCACCGGACAGTGGGATAATGAAAAACTGTTTTTT.

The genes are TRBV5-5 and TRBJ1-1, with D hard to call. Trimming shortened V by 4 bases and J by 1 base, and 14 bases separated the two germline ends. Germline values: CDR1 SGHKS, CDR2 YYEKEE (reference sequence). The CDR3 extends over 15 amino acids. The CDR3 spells CASSLLYSQNTEAFF. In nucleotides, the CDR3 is TGTGCCAGCAGCCTATTGTACAGCCAGAACACTGAAGCTTTCTTT.

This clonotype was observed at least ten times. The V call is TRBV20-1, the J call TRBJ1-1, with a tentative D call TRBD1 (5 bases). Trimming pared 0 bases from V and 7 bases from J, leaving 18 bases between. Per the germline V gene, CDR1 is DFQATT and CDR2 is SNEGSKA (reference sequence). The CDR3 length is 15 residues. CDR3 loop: CSARDFGAGVNEAFF. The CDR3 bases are TGCAGTGCTAGAGATTTTGGGGCAGGAGTAAATGAAGCTTTCTTT.

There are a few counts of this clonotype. CDR3 DNA: TGTGCCAGTAGTATAGTGCCTGGACAGGGCGCTTCACCCCTCCACTTT. This sequence encodes CASSIVPGQGASPLHF. The chain recombines TRBV19 with TRBJ1-6, with 8 bases that match TRBD1. V lost 1 base to trimming and J lost 9 bases; unmatched junction nucleotides: 8. Germline V gives CDR1 LNHDA, CDR2 SQIVND (reference sequence). The CDR3 sequence is 16 residues long.

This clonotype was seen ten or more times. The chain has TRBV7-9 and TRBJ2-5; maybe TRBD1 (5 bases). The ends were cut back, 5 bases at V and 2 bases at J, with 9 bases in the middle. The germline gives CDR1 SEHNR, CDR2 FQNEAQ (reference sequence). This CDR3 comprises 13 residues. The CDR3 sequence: CASSRDSQETQYF. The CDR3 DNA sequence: TGTGCCAGCAGCCGCGACAGTCAAGAGACCCAGTACTTC. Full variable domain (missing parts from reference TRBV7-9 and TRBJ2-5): DTGVSQNPRHKITKRGQNVTFRCDPISEHNRLYWYRQTLGQGPEFLTYFQNEAQLEKSRLLSDRFSAERPKGSFSTLEIQRTEQGDSAMYLCASSRDSQETQYFGPGTRLLVL.

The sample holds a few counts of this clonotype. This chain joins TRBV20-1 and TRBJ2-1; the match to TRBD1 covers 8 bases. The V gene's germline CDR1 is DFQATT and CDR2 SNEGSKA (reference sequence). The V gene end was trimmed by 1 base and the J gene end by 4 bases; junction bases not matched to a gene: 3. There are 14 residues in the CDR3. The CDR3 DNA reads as TGCAGTGCTAGAGCAGGGACAGGATACAATGAGCAGTTCTTC. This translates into CSARAGTGYNEQFF.

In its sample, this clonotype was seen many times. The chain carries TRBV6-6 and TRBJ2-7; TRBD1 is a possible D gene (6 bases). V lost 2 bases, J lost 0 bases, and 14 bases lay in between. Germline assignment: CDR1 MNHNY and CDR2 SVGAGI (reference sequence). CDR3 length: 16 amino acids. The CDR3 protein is CASSYLQGPLSYEQYF. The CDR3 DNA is TGTGCCAGCAGTTACCTTCAGGGGCCCCTCTCCTACGAGCAGTACTTC.

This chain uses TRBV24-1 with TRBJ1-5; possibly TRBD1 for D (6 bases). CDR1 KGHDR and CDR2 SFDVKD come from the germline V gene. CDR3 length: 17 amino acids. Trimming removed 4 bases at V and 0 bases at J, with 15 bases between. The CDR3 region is CATSDVDRLYSNQPQHF. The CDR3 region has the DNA TGTGCCACCAGTGACGTGGACAGACTGTATAGCAATCAGCCCCAGCATTTT.

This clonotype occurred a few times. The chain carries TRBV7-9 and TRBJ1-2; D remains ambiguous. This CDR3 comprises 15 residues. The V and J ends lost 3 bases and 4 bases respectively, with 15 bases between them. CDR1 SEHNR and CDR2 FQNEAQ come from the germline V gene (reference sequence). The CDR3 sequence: CASSFTGSASYGYTF. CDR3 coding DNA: TGTGCCAGCAGCTTCACCGGGTCGGCGAGCTATGGCTACACCTTC.

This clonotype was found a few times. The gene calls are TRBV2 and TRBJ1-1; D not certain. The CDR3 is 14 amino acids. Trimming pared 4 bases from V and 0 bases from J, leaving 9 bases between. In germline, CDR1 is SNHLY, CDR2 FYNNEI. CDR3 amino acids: CASSAGKLNTEAFF. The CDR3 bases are TGTGCCAGCAGTGCCGGCAAATTGAACACTGAAGCTTTCTTT.

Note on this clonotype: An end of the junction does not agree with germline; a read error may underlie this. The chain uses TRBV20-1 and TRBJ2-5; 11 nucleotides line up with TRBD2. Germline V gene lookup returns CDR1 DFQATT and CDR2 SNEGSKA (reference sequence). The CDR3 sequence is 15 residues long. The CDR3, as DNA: TGCAGTGCTAGTAGCGGGGGGGCCACCCAAGGGACCCAATACTTC. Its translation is CSASSGGATQGTQYF.